This T cell receptor beta chain emerged from a study of beta chain features in type 1 diabetes. Findings of the study overall: cDNA sequencing could over-represent cells with high TCR expression. Among patients with Type 1 diabetes, TCRB CDR3s were moderately but significantly shorter in every one of the four CD4+ subsets.

There are a few counts of this clone. Its antigen is currently unknown. V was shortened by 7 bases and J by 6 bases, with 12 bases between the two germline ends. This CDR3 comprises 12 residues. Germline V gene sequence: CDR1 MNHNY, CDR2 SVGAGI (reference sequence). The study reverse transcribed the entire isolated RNA, so it sequenced expressed TCRB transcripts. Measured with immunoSEQ multiplex PCR; TCRdb has only the in-frame clones, and not every one. This repertoire shows under 850,000 clones, over 10% found once; its top ten account for around 0.022%. This TCR was sampled from a man between 18 and 35 years old with type 1 diabetes. The chain links TRBV6-6 to TRBJ1-1; TRBD1 is a possible D gene (5 bases). The sample consisted of naive CD4+ T cells from blood. CDR3 sequence: CASTPGGSEAFF. The CDR3 DNA is TGTGCCAGCACCCCTGGGGGGTCTGAAGCTTTCTTT.